This TCR beta chain was obtained from a study of CD8 T cells in Susac syndrome. The CDR3 is 14 residues long. Germline CDR1 reads SGHNT; CDR2 reads YYREEE (reference sequence). V lost 0 bases and J lost 3, with 10 bases in between. As to this clonotype: Its antigen is undetermined.

Notes on the study in general: Across the total CD8+ repertoires, fewer than 20 Susac-specific public clones were found. The CD8+ TEMRA repertoires yielded five such clones.

Reverse transcription of roughly 0.5 to 1 ug RNA was carried out with random hexamers. TCRdb used MiXCR to reprocess the immunoSEQ multiplex PCR reads, holding one entry per CDR3 protein. Altogether about 190,000 distinct CDR3 sequences are present, more than 85% being singletons, with the ten largest covering approximately 0.16%. The receptor comes from a human donor with Susac syndrome. The chain links TRBV5-4 to TRBJ2-7; D uncertain. The material sequenced was CD8+ T cells from PBMCs. CDR3 DNA sequence: TGTGCCAGCAGCTTGGCGGGCCTAGTCTACGAGCAGTACTTC. Its translation is CASSLAGLVYEQYF.